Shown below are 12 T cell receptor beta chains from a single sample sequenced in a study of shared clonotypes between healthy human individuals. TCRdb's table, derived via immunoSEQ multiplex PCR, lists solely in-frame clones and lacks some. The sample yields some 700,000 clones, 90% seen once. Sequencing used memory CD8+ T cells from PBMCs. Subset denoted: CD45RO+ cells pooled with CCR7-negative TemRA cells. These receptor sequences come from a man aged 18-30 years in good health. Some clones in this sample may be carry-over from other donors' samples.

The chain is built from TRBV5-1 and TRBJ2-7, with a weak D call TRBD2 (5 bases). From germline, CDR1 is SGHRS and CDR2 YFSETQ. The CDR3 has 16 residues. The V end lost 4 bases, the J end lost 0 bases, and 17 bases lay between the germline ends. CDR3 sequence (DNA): TGCGCCAGCAGCCCCCTCGTAAGCGGTCCCTCCTACGAGCAGTACTTC. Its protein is CASSPLVSGPSYEQYF.

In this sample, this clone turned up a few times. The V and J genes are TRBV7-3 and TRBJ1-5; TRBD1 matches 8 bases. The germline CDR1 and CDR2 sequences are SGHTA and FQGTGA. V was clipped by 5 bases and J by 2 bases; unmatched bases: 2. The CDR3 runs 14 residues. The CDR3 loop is CASSPTGGNQPQHF. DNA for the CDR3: TGTGCCAGCAGCCCGACAGGGGGCAATCAGCCCCAGCATTTT. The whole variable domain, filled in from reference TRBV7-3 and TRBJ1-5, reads GAGVSQTPSNKVTEKGKYVELRCDPISGHTALYWYRQSLGQGPEFLIYFQGTGAADDSGLPNDRFFAVRPEGSVSTLKIQRTERGDSAVYLCASSPTGGNQPQHFGDGTRLSIL.

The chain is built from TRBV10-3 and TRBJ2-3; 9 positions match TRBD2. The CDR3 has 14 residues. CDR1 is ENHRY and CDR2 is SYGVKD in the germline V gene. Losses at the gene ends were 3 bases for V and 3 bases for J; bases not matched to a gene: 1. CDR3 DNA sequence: TGTGCCATCAGTGAAGCGGGAGGAACAGATACGCAGTATTTT. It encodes CAISEAGGTDTQYF.

The CDR3 loop is CASRSGVSEQYF. The CDR3 nucleotides are TGTGCCAGCAGATCCGGGGTAAGCGAGCAGTACTTC. This sequence joins TRBV4-2 and TRBJ2-7, with TRBD2 as a possible D gene (5 bases). Per the germline V gene, CDR1 is LGHNA and CDR2 is YNFKEQ. This CDR3 has 12 amino acids. V was clipped by 6 bases and J by 6 bases, with 12 bases between them.

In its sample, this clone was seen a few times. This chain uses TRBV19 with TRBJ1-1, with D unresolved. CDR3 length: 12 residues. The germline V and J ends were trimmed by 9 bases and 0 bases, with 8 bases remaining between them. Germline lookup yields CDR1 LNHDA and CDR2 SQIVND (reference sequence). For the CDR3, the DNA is TGTGCCAGCCGGAGGATGAACACTGAAGCTTTCTTT. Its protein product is CASRRMNTEAFF.

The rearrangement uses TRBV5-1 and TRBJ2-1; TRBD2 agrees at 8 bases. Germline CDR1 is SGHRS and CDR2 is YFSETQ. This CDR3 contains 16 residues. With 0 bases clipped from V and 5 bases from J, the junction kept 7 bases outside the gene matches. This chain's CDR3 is CASSLGASGPDNEQFF. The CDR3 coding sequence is TGCGCCAGCAGCTTGGGGGCTAGCGGGCCTGACAATGAGCAGTTCTTC.

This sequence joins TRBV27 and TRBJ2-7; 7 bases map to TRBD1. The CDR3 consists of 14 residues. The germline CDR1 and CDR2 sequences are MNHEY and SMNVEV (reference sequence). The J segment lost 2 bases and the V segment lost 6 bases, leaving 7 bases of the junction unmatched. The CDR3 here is CASSSGGPPYEQYF. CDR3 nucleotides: TGTGCCAGCAGCTCAGGGGGACCGCCCTACGAGCAGTACTTC.

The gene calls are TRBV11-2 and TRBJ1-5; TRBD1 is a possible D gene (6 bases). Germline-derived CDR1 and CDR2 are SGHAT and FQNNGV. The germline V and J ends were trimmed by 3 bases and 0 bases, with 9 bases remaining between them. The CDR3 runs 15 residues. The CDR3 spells CASSLDRYSNQPQHF. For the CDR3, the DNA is TGTGCCAGCAGCTTGGACAGATATAGCAATCAGCCCCAGCATTTT.

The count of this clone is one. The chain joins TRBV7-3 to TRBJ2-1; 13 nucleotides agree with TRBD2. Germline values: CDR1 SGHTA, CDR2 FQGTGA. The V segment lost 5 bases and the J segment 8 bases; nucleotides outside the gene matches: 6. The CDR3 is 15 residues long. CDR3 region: CASSPTSGRGDEQFF. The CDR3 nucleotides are TGTGCCAGCAGCCCAACTAGCGGGAGGGGGGATGAGCAGTTCTTC.

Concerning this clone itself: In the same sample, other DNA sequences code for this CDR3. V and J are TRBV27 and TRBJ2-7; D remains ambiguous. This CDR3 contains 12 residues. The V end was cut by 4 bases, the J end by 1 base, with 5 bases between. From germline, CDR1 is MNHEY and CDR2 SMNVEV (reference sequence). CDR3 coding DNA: TGTGCCAGCAGTTCAGGTTCCTACGAGCAGTACTTC. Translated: CASSSGSYEQYF.

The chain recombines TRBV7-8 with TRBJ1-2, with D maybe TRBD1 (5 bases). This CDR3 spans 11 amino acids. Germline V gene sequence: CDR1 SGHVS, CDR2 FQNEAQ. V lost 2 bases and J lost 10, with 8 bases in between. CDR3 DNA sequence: TGTGCCAGCAGCTTATCCGGGACCTACACCTTC. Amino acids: CASSLSGTYTF.

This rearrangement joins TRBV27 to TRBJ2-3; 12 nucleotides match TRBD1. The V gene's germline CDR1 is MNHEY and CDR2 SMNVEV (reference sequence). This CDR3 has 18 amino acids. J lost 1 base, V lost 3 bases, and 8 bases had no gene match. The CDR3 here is CASSFRDRGLFGTDTQYF. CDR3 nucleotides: TGTGCCAGCAGTTTTCGGGACAGGGGGCTATTCGGCACAGATACGCAGTATTTT.